Reported below is one T cell receptor (beta chain). Its antigen is undetermined. Its ends do not fully match the called genes, so a read error is possible. These data originate in a study of tumor-infiltrating lymphocytes in primary liver carcinoma. Regarding the study as a whole: In tumor-adjacent and tumor-blood pairs, overlap was lower than in tumor region pairs.

Making TCR beta cDNA involved around 500 ng total RNA and a constant-region primer. Construction of TCR beta libraries relied on three successive nested multiplex PCR rounds employing slightly modified ARM-PCR. The two initial PCR rounds, about 9 cycles each, used TRBV1-TRBV30 forward and C-beta reverse primers. TCRdb independently ran MiXCR on the multiplex PCR reads; one entry per CDR3 protein. The sample carries approximately 330,000 distinct CDR3 sequences, 65% recorded once. This CDR3 is 14 amino acids long. The study extracted blood RNA from unsorted whole blood and also extracted germline DNA. There were only treatment-naive patients, all with chronic HBV infection. Before the operation took place, about 4 milliliters of peripheral blood were collected.

The chain uses TRBV12-3 or TRBV12-4 and TRBJ2-7, with 9 nucleotides matching TRBD1. The receptor was isolated from a man aged 35 to 55 with primary liver carcinoma and hepatitis B virus infection. Sequenced input: peripheral blood. The CDR3 coding sequence is TGTGCCAGCAACAACAGGGGGCACTCCTACGAGCGGTACTTC. Translation gives CASNNRGHSYERYF.